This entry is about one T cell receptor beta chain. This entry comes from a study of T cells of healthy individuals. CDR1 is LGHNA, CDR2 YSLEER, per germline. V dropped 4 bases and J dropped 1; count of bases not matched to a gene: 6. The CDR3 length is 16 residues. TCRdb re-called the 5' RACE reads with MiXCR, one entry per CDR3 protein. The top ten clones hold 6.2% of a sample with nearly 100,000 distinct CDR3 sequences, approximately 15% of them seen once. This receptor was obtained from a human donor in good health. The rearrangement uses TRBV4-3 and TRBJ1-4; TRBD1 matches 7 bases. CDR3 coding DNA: TGCGCCAGCAGCCCCGGACAGGTGGTAACTAATGAAAAACTGTTTTTT. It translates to CASSPGQVVTNEKLFF.